This entry is about one TCR beta chain. This study enrolled people aged about 18 to 90 from roughly 22 US geographic areas. Each participant's cohort was designated according to participant-reported clinical history. These data come from a study of blood T cell repertoires in COVID-19. At the level of the study: PBMCs, B-cell-depleted T cells, or T cells provided the cDNA or gDNA that made up the material.

As handled by the study authors: Amplification of reference gene primers provided the estimated nucleated cell counts. Assay: immunoSEQ multiplex PCR; the TCRdb copy retains only in-frame clones and omits some. V and J calls and clone size are copied from that table; D and trimming were computed from the DNA. Here the sample spans about 200,000 clones, roughly nine tenths being singletons. The sequencing input was PBMCs or T cells enriched from blood (not recorded which). This receptor was obtained from a woman under 40 with acute COVID-19.

CDR3 DNA: TGTGCCAGCAGTCCGAACAGGGGTGGGGATACGCAGTATTTT. Translating it yields CASSPNRGGDTQYF. V is TRBV7-2 and J is TRBJ2-3, with TRBD1 matching over 7 bases. Germline V gene lookup returns CDR1 SGHTA and CDR2 FQGNSA. The CDR3 totals 14 residues. The V gene end was trimmed by 6 bases and the J gene end by 6 bases; junction bases not matched to a gene: 9.